These 22 T cell receptor beta chains originate from one sample sequenced in a study of T cells in Graves' hyperthyroidism and ophthalmopathy. Using RNA transcripts as the source, TCR beta CDR3 regions were amplified. HTBI primers drove first-round RT-PCR of the TCR CDR3. TCRdb reanalysed the multiplex PCR reads using MiXCR and keeps one entry per CDR3 protein. The profile shows 500,000 to 800,000 distinct CDR3 sequences, 40% to 55% of them singletons. The sequenced material came from peripheral blood or thyroid tissue (not recorded which). These receptors came from an adult man with Graves' disease, either hyperthyroidism or ophthalmopathy (not recorded which).

The chain uses TRBV25-1 and TRBJ1-2, with D perhaps matching TRBD1 (6 bases). CDR3 size: 16 residues. From germline, CDR1 is MGHDK and CDR2 SYGVNS. V lost 6 bases to trimming and J lost 3 bases, with 20 bases between them. CDR3 coding DNA: TGTGCCAGCAGGTTAACAGGGACGACTAAGGACTATGGCTACACCTTC. It yields the protein CASRLTGTTKDYGYTF.

This clonotype came up once. V and J are TRBV6-1 and TRBJ1-5; 9 nucleotides line up with TRBD1. The CDR3 sequence is 16 residues long. V dropped 2 bases and J dropped 5; count of bases not matched to a gene: 7. Germline V gene lookup returns CDR1 MNHNS and CDR2 SASEGT. CDR3 in amino acids: CASSEWGQGLYQPQHF. For the CDR3, the DNA is TGTGCCAGCAGTGAATGGGGACAGGGTTTATATCAGCCCCAGCATTTT.

V gene TRBV20-1 combines with J gene TRBJ1-2; D perhaps matches TRBD1 (5 bases). Looked up from germline, CDR1 is DFQATT and CDR2 is SNEGSKA (reference sequence). This CDR3 has 14 amino acids. Trimming removed 6 bases at V and 5 bases at J, with 19 bases between. The CDR3 DNA reads as TGCAGTGCCGCGACCGGGACTGAGGAATATGGCTACACCTTC. As protein: CSAATGTEEYGYTF.

The table lists this clonotype with many counts. The chain uses TRBV6-1 and TRBJ1-2; 7 positions match TRBD1. V shed 8 bases, J shed 4 bases, and the junction held 1 base outside the gene matches. The CDR3 extends over 11 amino acids. CDR1 and CDR2 (germline): MNHNS, SASEGT. The CDR3 nucleotides are TGTGCCAGCGCAGGGGGCTATGGCTACACCTTC. It encodes CASAGGYGYTF.

For the CDR3, the DNA is TGTGCCAGCAGTGGCCACGAGCAGTACTTC. Translated, it gives CASSGHEQYF. This chain uses TRBV2 with TRBJ2-7; D unresolved. The CDR3 consists of 10 residues. V was pared by 4 bases and J by 5 bases, with 3 bases between. Germline values: CDR1 SNHLY, CDR2 FYNNEI.

This clonotype has a count of ten or more. The chain links TRBV29-1 to TRBJ2-7; D perhaps matches TRBD1 (6 bases). Germline assignment: CDR1 SQVTM and CDR2 ANQGSEA. With 5 bases removed from V and 0 bases from J, the gap between germline ends came to 8 bases. The CDR3 consists of 12 residues. The CDR3, as DNA: TGCAGCGTTCGACAGGCCTCCTACGAGCAGTACTTC. This translates into CSVRQASYEQYF.

This clonotype was seen many times. V and J are TRBV29-1 and TRBJ1-3; 7 nucleotides agree with TRBD1. CDR3 length: 14 amino acids. Germline V gene lookup returns CDR1 SQVTM and CDR2 ANQGSEA. J lost 1 base, V lost 6 bases, and 6 bases had no gene match. The CDR3 sequence: CSVFTGVSGNTIYF. The CDR3 DNA sequence: TGCAGCGTCTTTACAGGGGTGTCTGGAAACACCATATATTTT.

This clonotype was detected ten times or more. This chain joins TRBV5-1 and TRBJ1-1; D is unresolved. V was pared by 4 bases and J by 5 bases, with 12 bases between. CDR1 and CDR2 from the germline V gene are SGHRS and YFSETQ. The CDR3 length is 13 residues. CDR3 residues: CASSRNTETEAFF. The DNA for the CDR3 is TGCGCCAGCAGCCGAAACACAGAAACTGAAGCTTTCTTT.

This clonotype showed up just a few times. V usage is TRBV11-2 and J usage is TRBJ1-6; D might be TRBD1 (6 bases). V was shortened by 7 bases and J by 8 bases, with 9 bases between the two germline ends. The CDR3 contains 12 residues. From germline, CDR1 is SGHAT and CDR2 FQNNGV. The CDR3 is CASNRGHSPLHF. The DNA of the CDR3 is TGTGCCAGCAATCGGGGGCATTCACCCCTCCACTTT.

This clonotype was observed many times. The V and J genes are TRBV19 and TRBJ2-5; a possible D gene is TRBD2 (6 bases). Between the trimmed V and J ends, which lost 8 bases and 5 bases, there was a span of 15 bases. This CDR3 has 13 residues. Germline CDR1 is LNHDA and CDR2 is SQIVND (reference sequence). The DNA of the CDR3 is TGTGCCAGTGGGGGGACGGGCCGGGAGACCCAGTACTTC. Its protein is CASGGTGRETQYF.

This clonotype came up many times. This rearrangement joins TRBV7-9 to TRBJ1-1, with 7 bases identical to TRBD1. CDR3 size: 14 residues. Germline assignment: CDR1 SEHNR and CDR2 FQNEAQ (reference sequence). The J segment lost 5 bases and the V segment lost 7 bases, leaving 10 bases of the junction unmatched. In nucleotides, the CDR3 is TGTGCCAGCATGCTGGGGCAGGGGGGAACTGAAGCTTTCTTT. The encoded protein is CASMLGQGGTEAFF.

The chain has TRBV7-2 and TRBJ1-6, with D possibly being TRBD1 (6 bases). Germline CDR1 reads SGHTA; CDR2 reads FQGNSA. This CDR3 comprises 16 residues. V gave up 8 bases and J gave up 0 bases, with 14 bases separating them. The CDR3 here is CASEIQGSSYNSPLHF. DNA of the CDR3: TGTGCCAGCGAAATCCAGGGGAGCTCCTATAATTCACCCCTCCACTTT.

This sequence joins TRBV29-1 and TRBJ1-2; 8 nucleotides line up with TRBD1. The CDR3 contains 12 residues. Trimming cost V 3 bases and J 7 bases; bases outside gene matches: 4. CDR1 and CDR2 (germline): SQVTM, ANQGSEA. The CDR3 spells CSVDQGASGYTF. CDR3 in DNA: TGCAGCGTTGACCAGGGGGCGAGTGGCTACACCTTC.

This clonotype was counted a few times. V gene TRBV20-1 combines with J gene TRBJ1-3; D not certain. Germline V lookup: CDR1 DFQATT, CDR2 SNEGSKA (reference sequence). V was pared by 0 bases and J by 6 bases, with 15 bases between. CDR3 length: 15 amino acids. The CDR3 loop reads CSAREGTRRENTIYF. DNA of the CDR3: TGCAGTGCTAGAGAGGGAACCCGACGGGAAAACACCATATATTTT.

This chain joins TRBV20-1 and TRBJ1-1, with D possibly matching TRBD1 (5 bases). CDR3 length: 12 amino acids. Trimming stripped 6 bases from V and 5 bases from J, with 13 bases between. Germline V lookup: CDR1 DFQATT, CDR2 SNEGSKA (reference sequence). This CDR3 is CSARDQGTEAFF. Here the CDR3 DNA reads TGCAGTGCCAGGGACCAAGGAACTGAAGCTTTCTTT.

The rearrangement links TRBV25-1 to TRBJ2-3; D gene unclear. Trimming removed 1 base from V and 0 bases from J, with 5 bases in between. CDR1 and CDR2 from the germline V gene are MGHDK and SYGVNS. CDR3 size: 14 residues. CDR3 amino acids: CASSESTSTDTQYF. In DNA, the CDR3 is TGTGCCAGCAGTGAATCCACTAGCACAGATACGCAGTATTTT. Supplemented by reference TRBV25-1 and TRBJ2-3, the full variable domain reads EADIYQTPRYLVIGTGKKITLECSQTMGHDKMYWYQQDPGMELHLIHYSYGVNSTEKGDLSSESTVSRIRTEHFPLTLESARPSHTSQYLCASSESTSTDTQYFGPGTRLTVL.

This rearrangement joins TRBV11-2 to TRBJ1-1, with a possible D match to TRBD1 (5 bases). V shed 6 bases and J shed 5 bases, with 10 bases lying between them. Per germline, CDR1 SGHAT and CDR2 FQNNGV. The CDR3 spans 12 residues. The CDR3 DNA sequence: TGTGCCAGCAGTCGTGACAGAACTGAAGCTTTCTTT. Protein: CASSRDRTEAFF.

The J gene is TRBJ2-3, the V gene TRBV2; D ambiguous. The CDR3 runs to 12 residues. CDR1 SNHLY and CDR2 FYNNEI come from the germline V gene. V shed 6 bases and J shed 4 bases, with 8 bases lying between them. The CDR3 reads CASSASSDTQYF. The CDR3 DNA sequence: TGTGCCAGCAGCGCGTCTTCAGATACGCAGTATTTT.

V is TRBV20-1 and J is TRBJ1-5; D not resolved. Trimming left V 1 base short and J 2 bases short, with 6 bases between. Germline loops: CDR1 DFQATT, CDR2 SNEGSKA (reference sequence). This CDR3 contains 13 residues. The CDR3 sequence is CSARAGGNQPQHF. The DNA of the CDR3 is TGCAGTGCTAGAGCTGGGGGCAATCAGCCCCAGCATTTT.

The gene calls are TRBV9 and TRBJ2-2; 8 positions agree with TRBD2. Per germline, CDR1 SGDLS and CDR2 YYNGEE. The CDR3 covers 17 residues. V lost 7 bases, J lost 4 bases, and 15 bases stayed unmatched. CDR3 loop: CASQVHAGGTATGELFF. DNA for the CDR3: TGTGCCAGCCAGGTCCACGCGGGAGGTACTGCCACCGGGGAGCTGTTTTTT.

The genes are TRBV24-1 and TRBJ1-5; the D is unclear. V was pared by 6 bases and J by 6 bases, with 11 bases between. Germline-derived CDR1 and CDR2 are KGHDR and SFDVKD. CDR3 length equals 13 residues. The CDR3 DNA sequence: TGTGCCACCAGTTACATCGGCGGTCAGCCCCAGCATTTT. Translating gives CATSYIGGQPQHF.

The chain carries TRBV10-1 and TRBJ2-7; weak D call: TRBD1 (8 bases). The CDR3 extends over 12 amino acids. CDR1 WNHNN and CDR2 SYGVQD come from the germline V gene (reference sequence). The ends were cut back, 8 bases at V and 7 bases at J, with 15 bases in the middle. CDR3 coding DNA: TGCGCCAGCGCGCTACAGGGGGGGGAGCAGTACTTC. This codes for CASALQGGEQYF.